Listed here are 2 T cell receptor beta chains from one sample, sequenced in a study of glioma-infiltrating T cells after dendritic cell vaccination. Documented time point: after dendritic cell vaccination, including at tumor progression/relapse. This table comes from immunoSEQ multiplex PCR, and its TCRdb copy is limited to in-frame clones, with some not included. The sample gives some 78,000 clones, around 85% of which show up once; over 6.5% is in the top ten. The sample consisted of blood, taken after dendritic cell vaccination. Every receptor here comes from a human donor with glioblastoma.

The chain has TRBV28 and TRBJ1-6; 8 bases agree with TRBD1. The J segment lost 7 bases and the V segment lost 6 bases, leaving 5 bases of the junction unmatched. This CDR3 contains 14 residues. CDR1 and CDR2 from the germline V gene are MDHEN and SYDVKM. Here the CDR3 reads CASSVQGANSPLHF. The CDR3 coding sequence is TGTGCCAGCAGCGTTCAGGGGGCGAATTCACCCCTCCACTTT. Full variable domain (rest looked up from reference TRBV28 and TRBJ1-6): DVKVTQSSRYLVKRTGEKVFLECVQDMDHENMFWYRQDPGLGLRLIYFSYDVKMKEKGDIPEGYSVSREKKERFSLILESASTNQTSMYLCASSVQGANSPLHFGNGTRLTVT.

V gene TRBV9 combines with J gene TRBJ2-5; tentatively, D is TRBD1 (6 bases). There are 14 residues in the CDR3. Germline V gene lookup returns CDR1 SGDLS and CDR2 YYNGEE. The V gene lost 4 bases and the J gene lost 5 bases, with 15 bases spanning the gap. The CDR3 DNA reads as TGTGCCAGCAGCCCAAATACAGGGATGGAGACCCAGTACTTC. Its protein is CASSPNTGMETQYF. The entire variable domain, with the rest obtained from reference TRBV9 and TRBJ2-5, is as follows: DSGVTQTPKHLITATGQRVTLRCSPRSGDLSVYWYQQSLDQGLQFLIQYYNGEERAKGNILERFSAQQFPDLHSELNLSSLELGDSALYFCASSPNTGMETQYFGPGTRLLVL.